Following are 17 T cell receptor beta chains from one sample sequenced in a study of CD8 T cells in ankylosing spondylitis. TCRdb reanalysed the 5' RACE reads using MiXCR and keeps one entry per CDR3 protein. The repertoire has fewer than 250,000 distinct CDR3 sequences, over 9.5% of them found once; the top ten carry over 20%. Input material: blood, either unsorted or a sorted T cell fraction (not recorded which). These receptors were obtained from a male donor with ankylosing spondylitis or in good health (not recorded which).

The sample holds many counts of this clonotype. The chain uses TRBV20-1 and TRBJ2-7, with D uncertain. This CDR3 has 12 amino acids. CDR1 is DFQATT, CDR2 SNEGSKA, per germline (reference sequence). V was trimmed by 0 bases and J by 4 bases, leaving 7 bases between them. Written as DNA, the CDR3 is TGCAGTGCTAGAGATCGATGGTACGAGCAGTACTTC. Protein sequence: CSARDRWYEQYF.

This clonotype was detected ten times or more. J is TRBJ2-6 and V is TRBV7-8; D is unresolved. The germline V gene encodes CDR1 SGHVS and CDR2 FQNEAQ. V lost 4 bases, J lost 0 bases, and 7 bases lay in between. The CDR3 has 15 amino acids. The CDR3: CASSSSYSGANVLTF. The CDR3 bases are TGTGCCAGCAGCTCCAGCTACTCTGGGGCCAACGTCCTGACTTTC. Complete variable domain (other parts from reference TRBV7-8 and TRBJ2-6): GAGVSQSPRYKVAKRGQDVALRCDPISGHVSLFWYQQALGQGPEFLTYFQNEAQLDKSGLPSDRFFAERPEGSVSTLKIQRTQQEDSAVYLCASSSSYSGANVLTFGAGSRLTVL.

This clonotype was seen more than once but under ten times. The CDR3 region has the DNA TGCGCCAGCAGCTTGGTTGCCCCGGGGGCCTCAGAGACCCAGTACTTC. Protein product: CASSLVAPGASETQYF. V gene TRBV5-1 combines with J gene TRBJ2-5, with D perhaps being TRBD1 or TRBD2 (6 bases each). Per the germline V gene, CDR1 is SGHRS and CDR2 is YFSETQ. Trimming left V 0 bases short and J 4 bases short, with 16 bases between. The length of the CDR3 is 16 residues.

This clonotype was observed at least ten times. The gene calls are TRBV7-3 and TRBJ2-3; D is undetermined. CDR1 and CDR2 from the germline V gene are SGHTA and FQGTGA. The germline V and J ends were trimmed by 5 bases and 3 bases, with 12 bases remaining between them. This CDR3 region has 14 residues. CDR3 region: CASSPSLQTDTQYF. Written as DNA, the CDR3 is TGTGCCAGCAGCCCTAGTCTTCAGACAGATACGCAGTATTTT.

This clonotype appeared many times. The V and J genes are TRBV20-1 and TRBJ2-1; tentatively, D is TRBD1 (6 bases). V lost 5 bases and J lost 6, with 14 bases in between. This CDR3 contains 13 residues. CDR1 DFQATT and CDR2 SNEGSKA come from the germline V gene (reference sequence). The CDR3 loop is CSAPPGTSNEQFF. The DNA for the CDR3 is TGCAGTGCTCCTCCCGGGACAAGCAATGAGCAGTTCTTC.

Ten or more counts support this clonotype. The chain uses TRBV6-5 and TRBJ1-4; D not certain. The CDR3 is made up of 15 amino acids. Deletions cut 2 bases from V and 8 bases from J, with 15 bases between. Germline V gene lookup returns CDR1 MNHEY and CDR2 SVGAGI. The CDR3 here is CASSYRPPGDEKLFF. The DNA for the CDR3 is TGTGCCAGCAGTTACCGTCCACCCGGTGACGAAAAACTGTTTTTT.

In its sample, this clonotype was seen many times. The rearrangement joins TRBV10-3 to TRBJ1-5; no clear D. Per the germline V gene, CDR1 is ENHRY and CDR2 is SYGVKD. Trimming stripped 0 bases from V and 0 bases from J, with 9 bases between. The CDR3 is 16 residues long. CDR3 residues: CAISESGQVSNQPQHF. In DNA form, the CDR3 reads TGTGCCATCAGTGAGTCTGGGCAGGTTAGCAATCAGCCCCAGCATTTT.

This clonotype has more than one count but fewer than ten. V usage is TRBV3-1 and J usage is TRBJ2-7, with D unclear. Per germline, CDR1 LGHDT and CDR2 YNNKEL (reference sequence). Trimming took 5 bases from V and 3 from J, leaving 14 bases between them. This CDR3 comprises 14 residues. CDR3 amino acids: CASSNRGTNYEQYF. The DNA of the CDR3 is TGTGCCAGCAGCAACCGAGGCACAAACTACGAGCAGTACTTC.

In its sample, this clonotype was seen a few times. The J gene is TRBJ2-2, the V gene TRBV28; 8 nucleotides align to TRBD2. The CDR3 contains 16 residues. V dropped 5 bases and J dropped 3; count of bases not matched to a gene: 8. CDR1 is MDHEN and CDR2 is SYDVKM in the germline V gene. The CDR3 DNA follows: TGTGCCAGCAGTCCCGGGAGCGGGGGCTACACCGGGGAGCTGTTTTTT. Translating it yields CASSPGSGGYTGELFF.

The rearrangement uses TRBV7-2 and TRBJ2-5, with D perhaps matching TRBD2 (6 bases). The CDR3 contains 13 residues. Between the trimmed V and J ends, which lost 3 bases and 5 bases, there was a span of 10 bases. Per germline, CDR1 SGHTA and CDR2 FQGNSA. CDR3 sequence: CASSLGGDETQYF. The CDR3 DNA reads TGTGCCAGCAGCTTGGGGGGTGATGAGACCCAGTACTTC.

This chain uses TRBV12-3 or TRBV12-4 with TRBJ2-3; 11 positions match TRBD2. Trimming took 5 bases from V and 8 from J; bases not matched to a gene: 9. The CDR3 runs to 15 residues. CDR3 sequence: CASSVTSGAAPTQYF. The CDR3 region has the DNA TGTGCCAGCAGTGTGACTAGCGGGGCGGCCCCTACGCAGTATTTT.

In this sample, this clonotype turned up many times. The chain is built from TRBV5-1 and TRBJ2-2, with D hard to call. Trimming stripped 3 bases from V and 6 bases from J, with 6 bases between. The CDR3 is 12 amino acids. CDR1 and CDR2 (germline): SGHRS, YFSETQ. The CDR3 loop is CASSSVPGELFF. In DNA form, the CDR3 reads TGCGCCAGCAGCTCTGTACCCGGGGAGCTGTTTTTT.

The chain joins TRBV18 to TRBJ1-3; D not resolved. V dropped 2 bases and J dropped 0 bases, with 8 bases sitting between them. The CDR3 has 15 residues. Germline values: CDR1 KGHSH, CDR2 LQKENI. In DNA, the CDR3 is TGTGCCAGCTCACCAGACCAGAGCTCTGGAAACACCATATATTTT. It translates to CASSPDQSSGNTIYF.

This clonotype was found many times. The chain is built from TRBV20-1 and TRBJ1-5; 7 bases agree with TRBD1. The ends lost 5 bases at V and 2 bases at J; junction bases unmatched: 3. The V gene's germline CDR1 is DFQATT and CDR2 SNEGSKA (reference sequence). This CDR3 is built from 13 residues. The CDR3 DNA is TGCAGTGCTGCCACAGGGGGCAATCAGCCCCAGCATTTT. Translation gives CSAATGGNQPQHF.

J is TRBJ1-1 and V is TRBV29-1; D gene uncertain. Trimming removed 4 bases from V and 5 bases from J, with 11 bases in between. Germline-derived CDR1 and CDR2 are SQVTM and ANQGSEA. The CDR3 totals 12 residues. CDR3 sequence reads: CSVGRRNTEAFF. The CDR3 nucleotides are TGCAGCGTTGGGCGAAGGAATACTGAAGCTTTCTTT.

The V gene is TRBV10-3, the J gene TRBJ1-6, with D perhaps TRBD1 (6 bases). The CDR3 covers 16 residues. Germline loops: CDR1 ENHRY, CDR2 SYGVKD. V lost 6 bases to trimming and J lost 6 bases, with 18 bases between them. The CDR3 nucleotides read TGTGCCATCAGCCCCGGGGGGGGCGGTCGTAATTCACCCCTCCACTTT. It specifies CAISPGGGGRNSPLHF.

The rearrangement links TRBV18 to TRBJ2-1; D may be TRBD2 (6 bases). V was cut by 1 base and J by 3 bases, with 16 bases left in between. CDR3 length: 17 amino acids. Germline assignment: CDR1 KGHSH and CDR2 LQKENI. CDR3 loop: CASSPQILAGNYNEQFF. CDR3 in DNA: TGTGCCAGCTCACCACAGATATTGGCGGGGAACTACAATGAGCAGTTCTTC.